The 7 T cell receptor beta chains reported below all come from one sample, sequenced in a study of Ad26.COV2.S vaccination and SARS-CoV-2 variants. Assay used: immunoSEQ multiplex PCR; TCRdb lists only in-frame clones, some missing. The repertoire holds about 390,000 clones, with more than 85% as singletons. Indicated treatment: about 20 received Ad26.COV2.S at low or high dose, single or two shots; several received placebo; per-sample allocation not given. Day 63 after the first vaccine or placebo injection was the time point for sampling. The sequencing here drew on peripheral blood, taken in a trial of Ad26.COV2.S vaccine versus placebo. The origin of the receptors is a person aged 18-60 years who received the Ad26.COV2.S COVID-19 vaccine or a placebo.

The chain has TRBV27 and TRBJ1-2; 12 positions agree with TRBD1. Looked up from germline, CDR1 is MNHEY and CDR2 is SMNVEV (reference sequence). The CDR3 is 15 residues long. J lost 8 bases, V lost 5 bases, and 9 bases had no gene match. The chain's CDR3 is CASSKTGTGGRGYTF. The CDR3 DNA sequence: TGTGCCAGCAGTAAAACCGGGACAGGGGGCAGAGGCTACACCTTC.

The rearrangement joins TRBV7-2 to TRBJ2-2; D might be TRBD1 (6 bases). Between the trimmed V and J ends, which lost 2 bases and 0 bases, there was a span of 10 bases. This CDR3 comprises 16 residues. CDR1 SGHTA and CDR2 FQGNSA come from the germline V gene. Written as DNA, the CDR3 is TGTGCCAGCAGCTTACGGACAGTATCGAACACCGGGGAGCTGTTTTTT. Translating it yields CASSLRTVSNTGELFF. The full variable domain, rest sourced from reference TRBV7-2 and TRBJ2-2, is GAGVSQSPSNKVTEKGKDVELRCDPISGHTALYWYRQSLGQGLEFLIYFQGNSAPDKSGLPSDRFSAERTGGSVSTLTIQRTQQEDSAVYLCASSLRTVSNTGELFFGEGSRLTVL.

The chain uses TRBV5-1 and TRBJ2-3, with D tentatively TRBD2 (5 bases). Germline CDR1 SGHRS, CDR2 YFSETQ. Between the trimmed V and J ends, which lost 2 bases and 2 bases, there was a span of 9 bases. This CDR3 region has 14 residues. CDR3 residues: CASSFSGNTDTQYF. CDR3 DNA: TGCGCCAGCAGCTTCTCGGGGAACACAGATACGCAGTATTTT.

Notes on this clone: In the same sample, other DNA sequences code for this CDR3. This chain links TRBV19 with TRBJ2-7; D unclear. This CDR3 has 12 residues. Trimming shortened V by 3 bases and J by 2 bases, and 5 bases separated the two germline ends. CDR1 and CDR2 (germline): LNHDA, SQIVND (reference sequence). CDR3 sequence reads: CASSMVPYEQYF. Here the CDR3 DNA reads TGTGCCAGTAGTATGGTCCCCTACGAGCAGTACTTC.

This clone was seen a few times. The gene calls are TRBV5-1 and TRBJ1-1; D might be TRBD1 (5 bases). The CDR3 totals 14 residues. The germline V and J ends were trimmed by 5 bases and 1 base, with 12 bases remaining between them. Per the germline V gene, CDR1 is SGHRS and CDR2 is YFSETQ. This CDR3 reads CASRYRGQNTEAFF. CDR3 nucleotides: TGCGCCAGCAGGTATCGAGGACAGAACACTGAAGCTTTCTTT.

The chain couples TRBV5-8 to TRBJ1-5; TRBD1 matches at 9 bases. This CDR3 comprises 14 residues. Germline assignment: CDR1 SGHTS and CDR2 YDEGEE. Germline trimming cut 4 bases from V and 7 bases from J; bases unmatched to any gene: 6. Here the CDR3 reads CASSTQGAGQPQHF. CDR3 bases: TGTGCCAGCAGCACACAGGGGGCCGGGCAGCCCCAGCATTTT.

This chain uses TRBV2 with TRBJ1-5; perhaps TRBD1 as D (5 bases). Germline-derived CDR1 and CDR2 are SNHLY and FYNNEI. This CDR3 contains 13 residues. Trimming removed 10 bases from V and 4 bases from J, with 14 bases in between. CDR3 amino acids: CATDQGLNQPQHF. The CDR3 coding sequence is TGTGCCACTGATCAGGGTTTGAATCAGCCCCAGCATTTT.